The clone carrying this T cell receptor (beta chain) was detected many times. Its matching antigen is unknown. V was cut by 2 bases and J by 2 bases, with 10 bases left in between. Per the germline V gene, CDR1 is LGHNA and CDR2 is YSLEER. This CDR3 is 16 amino acids long. This sample is drawn from a study of T cell repertoires in cytomegalovirus infection. For the study at large: CMV infection together with matching HLA type was indicated by public TCR beta signatures.

Each CDR3 protein is one row after TCRdb ran MiXCR on the reads. The data contain roughly 200,000 distinct CDR3 sequences, approximately 9.6% of them singletons. Study findings and constraints: Clonotype analysis showed dominance of the ex vivo response by HLA-C-restricted CMV-specific TCR beta clonotypes. Carriers of CMV and the relevant HLA type were discriminated by public TCR beta frequency.

Source material: PBMCs. This TCR came from a human donor in good health (CMV status not recorded). Some clones in this sample may be carry-over from other donors' samples. V gene TRBV4-3 combines with J gene TRBJ1-6; D gene uncertain. The chain's CDR3 is CASSQSDTTYNSPLHF. For the CDR3, the DNA is TGCGCCAGCAGCCAATCTGACACTACCTATAATTCACCCCTCCACTTT.